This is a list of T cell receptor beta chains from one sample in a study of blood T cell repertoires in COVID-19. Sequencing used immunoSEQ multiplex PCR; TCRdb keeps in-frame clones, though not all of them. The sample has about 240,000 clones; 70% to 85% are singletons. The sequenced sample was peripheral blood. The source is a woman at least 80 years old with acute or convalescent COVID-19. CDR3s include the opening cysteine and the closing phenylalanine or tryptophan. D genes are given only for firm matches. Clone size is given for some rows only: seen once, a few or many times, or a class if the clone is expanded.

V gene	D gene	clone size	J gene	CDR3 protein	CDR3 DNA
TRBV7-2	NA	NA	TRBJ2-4	CASSLGQGSLGVNIQYF	TGTGCCAGCAGCTTAGGCCAGGGGTCCTTGGGGGTAAACATTCAGTACTTC
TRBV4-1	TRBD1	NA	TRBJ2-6	CASSQERQGAFGANVLTF	TGCGCCAGCAGCCAAGAACGCCAGGGGGCGTTTGGGGCCAACGTCCTGACTTTC
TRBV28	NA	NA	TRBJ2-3	CASSPPTGATSTDTQYF	TGTGCCAGCAGTCCGCCGACAGGAGCAACTAGCACAGATACGCAGTATTTT
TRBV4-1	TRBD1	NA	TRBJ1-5	CASSRDRTQPQHF	TGCGCCAGCAGTCGGGACAGGACTCAGCCCCAGCATTTT
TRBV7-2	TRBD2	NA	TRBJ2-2	CASSLALAVAGELFF	TGTGCCAGCAGCTTAGCACTAGCGGTGGCCGGGGAGCTGTTTTTT
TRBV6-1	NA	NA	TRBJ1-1	CASSESGGSGTEAFF	TGTGCCAGCAGTGAATCAGGAGGTTCGGGCACTGAAGCTTTCTTT
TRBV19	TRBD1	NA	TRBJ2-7	CASSQGAYEQYF	TGTGCCAGTAGTCAGGGGGCCTACGAGCAGTACTTC
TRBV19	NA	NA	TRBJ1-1	CASSSGVDTEAFF	TGTGCCAGTAGCTCCGGGGTGGACACTGAAGCTTTCTTT
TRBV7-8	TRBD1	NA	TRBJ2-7	CASSLRDSAYEQYF	TGTGCCAGCAGCTTACGGGACAGTGCCTACGAGCAGTACTTC
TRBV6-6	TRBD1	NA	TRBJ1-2	CASSKQQGAHTF	TGTGCCAGCAGCAAACAACAGGGGGCCCACACCTTC
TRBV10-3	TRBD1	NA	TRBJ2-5	CAISVGDRGTQYF	TGTGCCATCAGTGTAGGCGACAGGGGGACCCAGTACTTC
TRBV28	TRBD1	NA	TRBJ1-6	CASNPGQGFSYNSPLHF	TGTGCCAGCAACCCGGGACAGGGCTTTTCCTATAATTCACCCCTCCACTTT
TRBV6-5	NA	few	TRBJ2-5	CASSYSTGTQYF	TGTGCCAGCAGTTACTCGACGGGGACCCAGTACTTC
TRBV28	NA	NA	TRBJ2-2	CASTGIRGTGELFF	TGTGCCAGCACGGGAATAAGAGGGACCGGGGAGCTGTTTTTT
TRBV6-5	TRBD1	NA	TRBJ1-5	CASRPDRDRQPQHF	TGTGCCAGCAGACCCGACAGGGATCGTCAGCCCCAGCATTTT
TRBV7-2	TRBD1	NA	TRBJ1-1	CASSPERGRDTEAFF	TGTGCCAGCAGCCCCGAAAGGGGGCGGGACACTGAAGCTTTCTTT
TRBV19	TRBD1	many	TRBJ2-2	CASSSTGTGGTGELFF	TGTGCCAGTAGTTCTACTGGGACAGGGGGCACCGGGGAGCTGTTTTTT
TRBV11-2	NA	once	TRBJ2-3	CASSPVASSSDTQYF	TGTGCCAGCAGCCCAGTAGCGTCGTCGTCGGATACGCAGTATTTT
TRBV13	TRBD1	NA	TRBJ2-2	CASSFLGTVNTGELFF	TGTGCCAGCAGCTTCCTCGGGACAGTGAACACCGGGGAGCTGTTTTTT
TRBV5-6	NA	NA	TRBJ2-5	CASTIPGNQETQYF	TGTGCCAGCACCATTCCAGGGAACCAAGAGACCCAGTACTTC
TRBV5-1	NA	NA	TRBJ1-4	CASSLTAQGQNEKLFF	TGCGCCAGCAGCTTGACTGCGCAGGGACAAAATGAAAAACTGTTTTTT
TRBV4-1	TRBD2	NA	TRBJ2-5	CASSQDHGAGGPETQYF	TGCGCCAGCAGCCAAGATCACGGAGCGGGGGGTCCGGAGACCCAGTACTTC
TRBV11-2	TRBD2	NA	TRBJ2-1	CASSLGGTSGGAGEQFF	TGTGCCAGCAGCTTAGGTGGGACTAGCGGGGGGGCAGGTGAGCAGTTCTTC
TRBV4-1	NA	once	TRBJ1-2	CASSQAGMEQNLYGYTF	TGCGCCAGCAGCCAAGCCGGCATGGAACAGAACCTCTATGGCTACACCTTC
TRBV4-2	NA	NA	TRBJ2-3	CASSQVGGYTQYF	TGTGCCAGCAGCCAAGTCGGGGGATATACGCAGTATTTT
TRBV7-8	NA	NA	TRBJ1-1	CASSLTDTEAFF	TGTGCCAGCAGCTTAACGGACACTGAAGCTTTCTTT
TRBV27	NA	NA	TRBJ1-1	CASSLVRGRAEAFF	TGTGCCAGCAGTTTAGTCAGGGGTAGGGCTGAAGCTTTCTTT
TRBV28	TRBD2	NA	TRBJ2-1	CASSGLAGALVYNEQFF	TGTGCCAGCAGTGGACTAGCGGGGGCCTTAGTCTACAATGAGCAGTTCTTC
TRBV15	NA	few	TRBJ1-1	CATSRDLLGGNTEAFF	TGTGCCACCAGCAGAGATCTCTTGGGGGGAAACACTGAAGCTTTCTTT
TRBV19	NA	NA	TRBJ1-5	CASRTTGMSNQPQHF	TGTGCCAGTAGAACTACAGGGATGAGCAATCAGCCCCAGCATTTT
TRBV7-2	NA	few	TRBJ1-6	CASSLLGNSPLHF	TGTGCCAGCAGCCTCCTCGGTAATTCACCCCTCCACTTT
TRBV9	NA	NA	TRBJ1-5	CASSVGGEDQPQHF	TGTGCCAGCAGCGTAGGAGGGGAGGATCAGCCCCAGCATTTT
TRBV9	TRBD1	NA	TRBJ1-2	CASSVGTARSNYGYTF	TGTGCCAGCAGCGTCGGGACAGCAAGATCTAACTATGGCTACACCTTC
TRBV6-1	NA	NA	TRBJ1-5	CASSEGPNQPQHF	TGTGCCAGCAGTGAGGGGCCCAATCAGCCCCAGCATTTT
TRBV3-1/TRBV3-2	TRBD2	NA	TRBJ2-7	CASSQDRAGTSGGQTYEQYF	TGTGCCAGCAGCCAAGATAGGGCAGGAACTAGCGGGGGGCAAACCTACGAGCAGTACTTC
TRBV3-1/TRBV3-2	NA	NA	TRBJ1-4	CASSLRGAGDGEKLFF	TGTGCCAGCAGCCTCCGCGGGGCGGGGGATGGAGAAAAACTGTTTTTT
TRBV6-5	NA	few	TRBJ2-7	CASAPGRNGGGEQYF	TGTGCCAGCGCCCCTGGCAGAAATGGAGGAGGCGAGCAGTACTTC
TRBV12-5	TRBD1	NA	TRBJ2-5	CASGFRTGGRETQYF	TGTGCTAGTGGTTTCCGGACAGGGGGCCGGGAGACCCAGTACTTC
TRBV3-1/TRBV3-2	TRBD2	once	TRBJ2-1	CASSQEIGTSVNEQFF	TGTGCCAGCAGCCAAGAGATCGGGACTAGCGTAAATGAGCAGTTCTTC
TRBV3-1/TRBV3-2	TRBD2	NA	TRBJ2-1	CASSQEGVAGEQFF	TGTGCCAGCAGCCAAGAGGGGGTAGCGGGAGAGCAGTTCTTC
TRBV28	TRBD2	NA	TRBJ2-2	CASSLWNSGGANTGELFF	TGTGCCAGCAGTTTGTGGAATAGCGGGGGCGCCAACACCGGGGAGCTGTTTTTT
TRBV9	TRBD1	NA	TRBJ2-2	CASSDRGNLAGELFF	TGTGCCAGCAGCGACAGGGGAAATCTGGCCGGGGAGCTGTTTTTT
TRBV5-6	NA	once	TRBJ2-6	CASSFGNGANVLTF	TGTGCCAGCAGCTTTGGCAATGGGGCCAACGTCCTGACTTTC
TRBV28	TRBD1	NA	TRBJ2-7	CASKGIRQGIYEQYF	TGTGCCAGCAAGGGGATTAGACAGGGCATCTACGAGCAGTACTTC
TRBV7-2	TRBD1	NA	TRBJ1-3	CASSLAPGQGNTIYF	TGTGCCAGCAGCTTAGCGCCGGGACAGGGAAACACCATATATTTT
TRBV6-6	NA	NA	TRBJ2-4	CASKLAAGAKNIQYF	TGTGCCAGCAAGCTAGCAGCCGGAGCCAAAAACATTCAGTACTTC
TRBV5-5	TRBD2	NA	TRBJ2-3	CASSVLGTSGGADTQYF	TGTGCCAGCAGTGTGCTGGGGACTAGCGGGGGGGCAGATACGCAGTATTTT
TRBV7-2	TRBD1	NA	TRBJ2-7	CASSPHGTGREQYF	TGTGCCAGCAGCCCCCACGGGACAGGAAGGGAGCAGTACTTC
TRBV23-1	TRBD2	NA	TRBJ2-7	CASSQLGLAGTYEQYF	TGCGCCAGCAGTCAACTGGGACTAGCGGGGACCTACGAGCAGTACTTC
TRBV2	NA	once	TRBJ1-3	CASSLLRESSGNTIYF	TGTGCCAGCAGCCTTCTCCGGGAGTCCTCTGGAAACACCATATATTTT
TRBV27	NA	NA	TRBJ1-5	CASSLEQGNQPQHF	TGTGCCAGCAGTTTGGAACAGGGCAATCAGCCCCAGCATTTT
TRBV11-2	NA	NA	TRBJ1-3	CASGASDSGNTIYF	TGTGCCAGTGGGGCATCTGACTCTGGAAACACCATATATTTT
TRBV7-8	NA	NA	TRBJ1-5	CASSPGVMPQHF	TGTGCCAGCAGCCCCGGGGTTATGCCCCAGCATTTT
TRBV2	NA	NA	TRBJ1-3	CASSGAGRNTIYF	TGTGCCAGCAGTGGCGCAGGTCGAAACACCATATATTTT
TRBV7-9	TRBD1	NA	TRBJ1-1	CAVYNRGVETEAFF	TGTGCAGTCTACAACAGGGGCGTAGAGACTGAAGCTTTCTTT
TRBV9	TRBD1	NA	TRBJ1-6	CASSAGDRVGTLHF	TGTGCCAGCAGCGCAGGGGACAGGGTCGGTACCCTCCACTTT
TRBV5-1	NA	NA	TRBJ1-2	CASTSTGDYGYTF	TGCGCCAGCACAAGCACCGGGGACTATGGCTACACCTTC
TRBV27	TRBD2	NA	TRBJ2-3	CATGLAGVDTQYF	TGTGCCACCGGACTAGCGGGGGTAGATACGCAGTATTTT
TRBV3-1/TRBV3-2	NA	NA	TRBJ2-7	CASSQGGYSYEQYF	TGTGCCAGCAGCCAAGGGGGCTACTCCTACGAGCAGTACTTC
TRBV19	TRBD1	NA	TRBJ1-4	CASGYGTGNEKLFF	TGTGCCAGTGGCTACGGGACAGGGAATGAAAAACTGTTTTTT